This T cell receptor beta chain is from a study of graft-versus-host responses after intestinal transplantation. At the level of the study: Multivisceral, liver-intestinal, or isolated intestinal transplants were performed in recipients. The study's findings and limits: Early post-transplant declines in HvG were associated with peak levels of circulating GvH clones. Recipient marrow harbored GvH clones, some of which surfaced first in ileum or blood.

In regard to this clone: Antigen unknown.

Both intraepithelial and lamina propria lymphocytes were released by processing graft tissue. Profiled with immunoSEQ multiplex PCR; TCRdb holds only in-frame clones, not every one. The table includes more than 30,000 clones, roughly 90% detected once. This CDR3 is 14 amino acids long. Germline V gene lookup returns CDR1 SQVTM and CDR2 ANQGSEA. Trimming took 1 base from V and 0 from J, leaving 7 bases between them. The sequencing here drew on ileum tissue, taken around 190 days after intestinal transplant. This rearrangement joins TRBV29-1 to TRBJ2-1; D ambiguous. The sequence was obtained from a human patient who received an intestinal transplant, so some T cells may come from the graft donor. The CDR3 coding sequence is TGCAGCGTTGAAGCAGGCGCCTCCTACAATGAGCAGTTCTTC. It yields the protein CSVEAGASYNEQFF.